These T cell receptor beta chains were read from a single sample in a study of blood T cell repertoires in COVID-19. Clones were read by immunoSEQ multiplex PCR, and TCRdb kept only the in-frame ones, dropping some. The profile shows around 82,000 clones, 75% to 90% of them singletons. Specimen: peripheral blood. The receptors here all came from a man at least 80 years old with COVID-19, enrolled during active disease. The CDR3 runs from the conserved cysteine through the conserved F or W. A D gene is named only where the DNA matches it firmly. Part of the rows lack a size; the others show once, few, many or a class for expanded clones.

length: 14; V: TRBV5-8; size: .; J: TRBJ2-3; D: .; DNA: TGTGCCAGCAGCTTGACAGCCCCCCCAGATACGCAGTATTTT; CDR3: CASSLTAPPDTQYF
length: 13; V: TRBV5-1; size: .; J: TRBJ1-3; D: .; DNA: TGCGCCAGCAGCTTCACAGGTGGAAACACCATATATTTT; CDR3: CASSFTGGNTIYF
length: 14; V: TRBV6-5; size: .; J: TRBJ1-1; D: TRBD1; DNA: TGTGCCAGCAAATCGGGGACAGGGGACACTGAAGCTTTCTTT; CDR3: CASKSGTGDTEAFF
length: 15; V: TRBV18; size: .; J: TRBJ2-2; D: .; DNA: TGTGCCAGCTCACAAAGTGCGGGTAGCACCGGGGAGCTGTTTTTT; CDR3: CASSQSAGSTGELFF
length: 15; V: TRBV19; size: once; J: TRBJ1-1; D: TRBD1; DNA: TGTGCCAGTATGGGACAGGGGGAATCGAACACTGAAGCTTTCTTT; CDR3: CASMGQGESNTEAFF
length: 14; V: TRBV6-5; size: few; J: TRBJ1-1; D: .; DNA: TGTGCCAGCAGCAGGGGTCGCAGCGTCATTGAAGCTTTCTTT; CDR3: CASSRGRSVIEAFF
length: 13; V: TRBV6-5; size: .; J: TRBJ1-1; D: .; DNA: TGTGCCAGCAGGAGATACAGGGACGGTGAAGCTTTCTTT; CDR3: CASRRYRDGEAFF
length: 14; V: TRBV24-1; size: .; J: TRBJ2-1; D: TRBD1; DNA: TGTGCCACCAGTGACCCCGGGACAGCTAATGAGCAGTTCTTC; CDR3: CATSDPGTANEQFF
length: 13; V: TRBV6-5; size: .; J: TRBJ2-5; D: TRBD1; DNA: TGTGCCAGCGGCCGGGACAGCCAAGAGACCCAGTACTTC; CDR3: CASGRDSQETQYF
length: 18; V: TRBV10-1; size: .; J: TRBJ2-3; D: TRBD1; DNA: TGCGCCAGCAGTGAGCAACGCATAGGGACAGAAAAAGGAGATACGCAGTATTTT; CDR3: CASSEQRIGTEKGDTQYF
length: 17; V: TRBV18; size: .; J: TRBJ2-3; D: TRBD1; DNA: TGTGCCAGCTCACCGCCCGGACAGGGAATGCGCACAGATACGCAGTATTTT; CDR3: CASSPPGQGMRTDTQYF
length: 14; V: TRBV6-5; size: .; J: TRBJ1-5; D: TRBD1; DNA: TGTGCCAGCATGCCGACAGGGGGGGATCAGCCCCAGCATTTT; CDR3: CASMPTGGDQPQHF
length: 14; V: TRBV6-5; size: .; J: TRBJ1-2; D: .; DNA: TGTGCCAGCAGAGCTCTGACAGCTAACTATGGCTACACCTTC; CDR3: CASRALTANYGYTF
length: 12; V: TRBV21-1; size: .; J: TRBJ2-7; D: .; DNA: TGTGCCAGCAGCAAAGAGGGGTACGAGCAGTACTTC; CDR3: CASSKEGYEQYF
length: 17; V: TRBV13; size: .; J: TRBJ1-3; D: TRBD1; DNA: TGTGCCAGCAGCCAATACTATGACAGGGGCGAGGGAAACACCATATATTTT; CDR3: CASSQYYDRGEGNTIYF
length: 17; V: TRBV5-1; size: once; J: TRBJ1-2; D: TRBD1; DNA: TGCGCCAGCAGCTTGGCCGGGACAGGGGGCGCGGTGGGCGGCTACACCTTC; CDR3: CASSLAGTGGAVGGYTF
length: 13; V: TRBV4-1; size: .; J: TRBJ2-3; D: .; DNA: TGCGCCAGCAGCCAGCGCCTCACAGATACGCAGTATTTT; CDR3: CASSQRLTDTQYF
length: 15; V: TRBV7-6; size: few; J: TRBJ1-6; D: .; DNA: TGTGCCAGCGGGAGAGGACGGTCCTATAATTCACCCCTCCACTTT; CDR3: CASGRGRSYNSPLHF
length: 14; V: TRBV5-6; size: .; J: TRBJ2-5; D: .; DNA: TGTGCCAGCAGCTTTACTGGGGCCGAGGGGGCCCAGTACTTC; CDR3: CASSFTGAEGAQYF
length: 16; V: TRBV7-2; size: .; J: TRBJ2-3; D: TRBD1; DNA: TGTGCCAGCAGCTTAGGGGGACAGTTCAAAGCAGATACGCAGTATTTT; CDR3: CASSLGGQFKADTQYF
length: 18; V: TRBV18; size: .; J: TRBJ1-1; D: .; DNA: TGTGCCAGCTCATCGAAATTCGCAGGGGAGTTGATGAACACTGAAGCTTTCTTT; CDR3: CASSSKFAGELMNTEAFF
length: 16; V: TRBV5-4; size: .; J: TRBJ2-1; D: TRBD2; DNA: TGTGCCAGCAGCTTGTTTGCGGGGGGCTCCTACAATGAGCAGTTCTTC; CDR3: CASSLFAGGSYNEQFF
length: 13; V: TRBV4-1; size: once; J: TRBJ2-4; D: .; DNA: TGCGCCAGCAGCCTGACTAGTGGAGACATTCAGTACTTC; CDR3: CASSLTSGDIQYF
length: 13; V: TRBV6-2/TRBV6-3; size: .; J: TRBJ2-5; D: .; DNA: TGTGCCAGCAGTTACGTCCAGCAGGGGACCCAGTACTTC; CDR3: CASSYVQQGTQYF
length: 15; V: TRBV7-9; size: .; J: TRBJ2-3; D: .; DNA: TGTGCCAGCAGCCCTGGGGTCGGGGGAACAGATACGCAGTATTTT; CDR3: CASSPGVGGTDTQYF
length: 15; V: TRBV15; size: .; J: TRBJ1-4; D: TRBD1; DNA: TGTGCCACCAGCAGGGGGGGACAGGGGCGTGAAAAACTGTTTTTT; CDR3: CATSRGGQGREKLFF
length: 15; V: TRBV6-2/TRBV6-3; size: .; J: TRBJ2-1; D: .; DNA: TGTGCCAGCAGTTACTCGTCCAGGGGAGAAGATGAGCAGTTCTTC; CDR3: CASSYSSRGEDEQFF
length: 17; V: TRBV6-1; size: .; J: TRBJ2-1; D: TRBD2; DNA: TGTGCCAGCAGTGAAGCGGGACCTAGCGGGGGTATGCCGATGCAGTTCTTC; CDR3: CASSEAGPSGGMPMQFF
length: 13; V: TRBV7-8; size: .; J: TRBJ1-1; D: .; DNA: TGTGCCAGCAGCCCAACAGTGAACACTGAAGCTTTCTTT; CDR3: CASSPTVNTEAFF
length: 13; V: TRBV27; size: .; J: TRBJ1-6; D: .; DNA: TGTGCCAGCAGTACCGGGAGCGGTTCACCCCTCCACTTT; CDR3: CASSTGSGSPLHF
length: 15; V: TRBV28; size: once; J: TRBJ1-3; D: TRBD1; DNA: TGTGCCAGCAGCCTAGACAGGGGTCTCGAAAACACCATATATTTT; CDR3: CASSLDRGLENTIYF
length: 14; V: TRBV5-1; size: .; J: TRBJ1-1; D: TRBD1; DNA: TGCGCCAGCAGACGGACAGGGGAGAACACTGAAGCTTTCTTT; CDR3: CASRRTGENTEAFF
length: 17; V: TRBV5-5; size: .; J: TRBJ1-6; D: .; DNA: TGTGCCAGCAGCTGGGGCGGGGTGAGCTCCTATAATTCACCCCTCCACTTT; CDR3: CASSWGGVSSYNSPLHF
length: 16; V: TRBV7-9; size: .; J: TRBJ2-6; D: TRBD1; DNA: TGTGCCAGCAGCGCCCAGACAGGGGTTGGGGCCAACGTCCTGACTTTC; CDR3: CASSAQTGVGANVLTF
length: 15; V: TRBV19; size: .; J: TRBJ1-2; D: TRBD1; DNA: TGTGCCAGTAGTATAGGAGGACAGGGTCCTTATGGCTACACCTTC; CDR3: CASSIGGQGPYGYTF
length: 16; V: TRBV4-1; size: .; J: TRBJ2-7; D: .; DNA: TGCGCCAGCAGCCCTTATCTGGCGGGGGCCCCCTACGAGCAGTACTTC; CDR3: CASSPYLAGAPYEQYF
length: 14; V: TRBV5-6; size: few; J: TRBJ2-2; D: .; DNA: TGTGCCAGCAGCGGGACACTGAACACCGGGGAGCTGTTTTTT; CDR3: CASSGTLNTGELFF
length: 11; V: TRBV24-1; size: .; J: TRBJ1-5; D: .; DNA: TGTGCCACCAGTGATTCGGGGGCCCAGCATTTT; CDR3: CATSDSGAQHF
length: 13; V: TRBV7-8; size: once; J: TRBJ1-3; D: .; DNA: TGTGCCAGCAGCTCCCCCGACAGAAACACCATATATTTT; CDR3: CASSSPDRNTIYF
length: 15; V: TRBV6-5; size: .; J: TRBJ1-3; D: TRBD1; DNA: TGTGCCAGCAGGAGGGACAGGGGCGTTGGAAACACCATATATTTT; CDR3: CASRRDRGVGNTIYF
length: 13; V: TRBV4-2; size: .; J: TRBJ1-6; D: .; DNA: TGTGCCAGCAGCCAAGACGTTGATTCACCCCTCCACTTT; CDR3: CASSQDVDSPLHF
length: 15; V: TRBV11-2; size: .; J: TRBJ1-2; D: TRBD1; DNA: TGTGCCAGCAGCTTAGGACAGGGGGACAACTATGGCTACACCTTC; CDR3: CASSLGQGDNYGYTF
length: 13; V: TRBV2; size: .; J: TRBJ1-1; D: .; DNA: TGTGCCAGCAGTCTCCAGGGGAACACTGAAGCTTTCTTT; CDR3: CASSLQGNTEAFF
length: 14; V: TRBV3-1/TRBV3-2; size: .; J: TRBJ1-1; D: .; DNA: TGTGCCAGCAGTCCAGGGTCGGGGAACACTGAAGCTTTCTTT; CDR3: CASSPGSGNTEAFF
length: 16; V: TRBV18; size: once; J: TRBJ2-1; D: TRBD2; DNA: TGTGCCAGCTCACCCCCCTTCGGCGGGGGGGCGTATGAGCAGTTCTTC; CDR3: CASSPPFGGGAYEQFF
length: 13; V: TRBV9; size: once; J: TRBJ1-2; D: .; DNA: TGTGCCAGCAGCGTAGTTCCAGGGTATGGCTACACCTTC; CDR3: CASSVVPGYGYTF
length: 12; V: TRBV28; size: .; J: TRBJ2-4; D: .; DNA: TGTGCCAGCAGCCAAGACAGAAACATTCAGTACTTC; CDR3: CASSQDRNIQYF
length: 15; V: TRBV6-6; size: .; J: TRBJ1-4; D: TRBD1; DNA: TGTGCCAGCAGTTACCGAGACAGGGGGGGCGAAAAACTGTTTTTT; CDR3: CASSYRDRGGEKLFF
length: 12; V: TRBV3-1/TRBV3-2; size: .; J: TRBJ2-3; D: .; DNA: TGTGCCAGCAGCCAAGATTTGCTCCTAGTGTATTTT; CDR3: CASSQDLLLVYF
length: 13; V: TRBV9; size: .; J: TRBJ1-5; D: .; DNA: TGTGCCAGCGCTACAGGCCTCAATCAGCCCCAGCATTTT; CDR3: CASATGLNQPQHF
length: 15; V: TRBV7-9; size: .; J: TRBJ1-6; D: TRBD1; DNA: TGTGCCAGCAGCTCCTCGGACAGGGGGGATTCACCCCTCCACTTT; CDR3: CASSSSDRGDSPLHF